This is a list of T cell receptor beta chains from one sample in a study of cytomegalovirus exposure and HLA in healthy donors. The method was immunoSEQ multiplex PCR; TCRdb's version includes in-frame clones alone and lacks a portion of them. The sample lists approximately 190,000 clones, 82% seen once, with under 0.9% in the top ten. Material: PBMCs. These receptors were obtained from a woman aged 18-29 years in good health and CMV-seronegative. CDR3s include the opening cysteine and the closing phenylalanine or tryptophan. D genes are given only for firm matches. Rows give clone size only sometimes, using once, few, many, or a class for an expanded clone.

TRBJ1-1	.	.	TRBV6-5	CASSLVARPEAFF	TGTGCCAGCAGCCTCGTCGCGCGCCCTGAAGCTTTCTTT
TRBJ2-3	TRBD2	few	TRBV29-1	CSTGTQTSGSADTQYF	TGCAGCACAGGGACCCAGACTAGCGGGTCTGCAGATACGCAGTATTTT
TRBJ1-4	.	.	TRBV19	CASSRGTPEKLFF	TGTGCCAGTAGCCGGGGAACCCCTGAAAAACTGTTTTTT
TRBJ1-5	.	.	TRBV19	CASSKQEFYSNQPQHF	TGTGCCAGTAGTAAACAGGAGTTTTATAGCAATCAGCCCCAGCATTTT
TRBJ2-5	TRBD2	.	TRBV7-2	CASSLALAGGGKRETQYF	TGTGCCAGCAGCTTAGCCCTAGCGGGGGGCGGGAAGAGGGAGACCCAGTACTTC
TRBJ2-2	TRBD2	.	TRBV27	CASSVASGSYTGELFF	TGTGCCAGCAGTGTGGCTAGCGGGAGTTACACCGGGGAGCTGTTTTTT
TRBJ1-1	TRBD1	once	TRBV20-1	CSATRDSQAFF	TGCAGTGCTACCAGGGACAGTCAAGCTTTCTTT
TRBJ2-1	.	.	TRBV5-1	CASSLDATVNNEQFF	TGCGCCAGCAGCTTGGACGCGACAGTCAACAATGAGCAGTTCTTC
TRBJ2-7	TRBD2	.	TRBV27	CASSPGLAGGPSHEQYF	TGTGCCAGCAGTCCGGGACTAGCGGGAGGGCCTTCACACGAGCAGTACTTC
TRBJ1-1	.	.	TRBV30	CAWSLHPVNTEAFF	TGTGCCTGGAGTTTACACCCAGTGAACACTGAAGCTTTCTTT
TRBJ2-7	TRBD1	.	TRBV18	CASSPGTGGDEQYF	TGTGCCAGCTCACCGGGGACAGGGGGCGACGAGCAGTACTTC
TRBJ2-1	TRBD2	.	TRBV10-1	CASSALSGTSGDPSYNEQFF	TGCGCCAGCAGTGCCCTATCGGGGACTAGCGGGGATCCCTCCTACAATGAGCAGTTCTTC
TRBJ1-2	.	few	TRBV5-6	CASSSGTYGYTF	TGTGCCAGCAGCTCAGGGACATATGGCTACACCTTC
TRBJ2-7	TRBD1	once	TRBV5-1	CASSTTGYDGEQYF	TGCGCCAGCAGCACGACAGGGTACGATGGCGAGCAGTACTTC
TRBJ2-1	.	.	TRBV7-9	CASSLPNEQFF	TGTGCCAGCAGCTTACCTAATGAGCAGTTCTTC
TRBJ1-6	.	.	TRBV14	CASSQGGYSYNSPLHF	TGTGCCAGCAGCCAAGGCGGATACTCCTATAATTCACCCCTCCACTTT
TRBJ2-1	TRBD2	few	TRBV19	CASSTGLAGAGEQFF	TGTGCCAGTAGTACTGGACTAGCGGGAGCGGGGGAGCAGTTCTTC
TRBJ2-1	.	.	TRBV28	CASSFLGVWGEQFF	TGTGCCAGCAGTTTCCTCGGGGTTTGGGGTGAGCAGTTCTTC
TRBJ2-3	TRBD1	.	TRBV27	CASRPTGGTDTQYF	TGTGCCAGCAGGCCGACAGGGGGCACAGATACGCAGTATTTT
TRBJ1-5	TRBD1	.	TRBV2	CASSNTGGPTQHF	TGTGCCAGCAGTAATACAGGGGGCCCCACCCAGCATTTT
TRBJ2-1	.	.	TRBV25-1	CASNLSEGDNEQFF	TGTGCCAGCAATCTTAGCGAGGGAGACAATGAGCAGTTCTTC
TRBJ1-2	TRBD1	.	TRBV28	CASEEGAKDGYTF	TGTGCCAGCGAAGAGGGGGCGAAAGATGGCTACACCTTC
TRBJ2-3	.	.	TRBV7-3	CASSLVVDSDTQYF	TGTGCCAGCAGCTTAGTAGTGGACTCAGATACGCAGTATTTT
TRBJ2-7	TRBD1	.	TRBV2	CASRGQGTYEQYF	TGTGCCAGCAGGGGACAGGGAACCTACGAGCAGTACTTC
TRBJ2-7	.	.	TRBV5-1	CASSLGGEQYF	TGCGCCAGCAGCTTGGGAGGCGAGCAGTACTTC
TRBJ1-5	.	.	TRBV5-8	CASSLRQFNQPQHF	TGTGCCAGCAGCTTGCGTCAGTTCAATCAGCCCCAGCATTTT
TRBJ2-5	TRBD1	.	TRBV2	CASSEQGVPAETQYF	TGTGCCAGCAGTGAGCAGGGGGTCCCTGCGGAGACCCAGTACTTC
TRBJ2-7	TRBD1	.	TRBV7-8	CASMPPGQGRNEQYF	TGTGCCAGCATGCCCCCGGGACAGGGGAGGAACGAGCAGTACTTC
TRBJ1-1	TRBD1	.	TRBV29-1	CSVDMDRDTEAFF	TGCAGCGTTGACATGGACAGGGACACTGAAGCTTTCTTT
TRBJ1-5	.	.	TRBV6-1	CASSGGLYSNQPQHF	TGTGCCAGCAGTGGGGGACTGTATAGCAATCAGCCCCAGCATTTT
TRBJ2-3	TRBD2	.	TRBV5-1	CASSLVTSGTDTQYF	TGCGCCAGCAGCTTGGTTACTAGCGGCACAGATACGCAGTATTTT
TRBJ1-1	.	.	TRBV13	CASSTGMNTEAFF	TGTGCCAGCAGCACCGGGATGAACACTGAAGCTTTCTTT
TRBJ2-6	.	.	TRBV9	CASSVDRGANVLTF	TGTGCCAGCAGCGTAGATCGTGGGGCCAACGTCCTGACTTTC
TRBJ1-1	.	.	TRBV6-4	CASSEDIYTEAFF	TGTGCCAGCAGTGAAGACATATACACTGAAGCTTTCTTT
TRBJ2-7	.	once	TRBV5-6	CASSKDTYEQYF	TGTGCCAGCAGCAAAGACACCTACGAGCAGTACTTC
TRBJ2-1	TRBD1	.	TRBV6-1	CASSEGTGLYEQFF	TGTGCCAGCAGTGAGGGGACAGGGCTGTATGAGCAGTTCTTC
TRBJ2-3	.	.	TRBV2	CASRGSGDTQYF	TGTGCCAGCCGAGGTTCTGGAGATACACAGTATTTT
TRBJ2-3	TRBD2	.	TRBV27	CASSTSGSTDTQYF	TGTGCCAGCAGTACTAGCGGAAGCACAGATACGCAGTATTTT
TRBJ2-7	TRBD2	few	TRBV5-5	CASSSFQGLALEYF	TGTGCCAGCAGCTCCTTTCAAGGACTAGCACTTGAGTACTTC
TRBJ1-6	TRBD1	.	TRBV7-2	CASSFGTGVGIGSPLHF	TGTGCCAGCAGCTTCGGGACAGGAGTTGGGATAGGTTCACCCCTCCACTTT
TRBJ1-4	.	few	TRBV19	CASRRARYEKLFF	TGTGCCAGTAGGAGGGCCAGGTATGAAAAACTGTTTTTT
TRBJ2-3	.	.	TRBV11-3	CASSSSGDTQYF	TGTGCCAGCAGCTCCAGTGGAGATACGCAGTATTTT
TRBJ1-1	.	.	TRBV27	CASSLSIVTEAFF	TGTGCCAGCAGTTTATCAATAGTAACTGAAGCTTTCTTT
TRBJ1-5	.	.	TRBV30	CAWSGQVNQPQHF	TGTGCCTGGAGCGGACAAGTCAATCAGCCCCAGCATTTT
TRBJ2-7	TRBD2	once	TRBV27	CASSLETPGLAGYEQYF	TGTGCCAGCAGTTTAGAGACTCCGGGACTAGCGGGCTACGAGCAGTACTTC
TRBJ2-5	TRBD2	.	TRBV9	CASSVALAGTPQETQYF	TGTGCCAGCAGCGTAGCTCTAGCGGGGACCCCACAAGAGACCCAGTACTTC
TRBJ1-2	.	.	TRBV6-5	CASSATDRDRGYTF	TGTGCCAGCAGTGCTACGGACAGAGATCGGGGCTACACCTTC
TRBJ2-5	.	once	TRBV29-1	CSVAAGHQETQYF	TGCAGCGTTGCGGCAGGTCATCAAGAGACCCAGTACTTC
TRBJ1-2	.	.	TRBV5-4	CASSLDPTSGANYGYTF	TGTGCCAGCAGCTTGGATCCGACTTCGGGAGCTAACTATGGCTACACCTTC
TRBJ1-2	.	once	TRBV18	CASSPGGIGGYTF	TGTGCCAGCTCACCAGGGGGCATAGGTGGCTACACCTTC
TRBJ2-1	TRBD2	once	TRBV27	CASSPRGGGYNEQFF	TGTGCCAGCAGCCCTCGGGGGGGCGGATACAATGAGCAGTTCTTC
TRBJ1-1	TRBD1	once	TRBV28	CASSFGGTGGVSEAFF	TGTGCCAGCAGTTTTGGGGGGACAGGGGGCGTCTCTGAAGCTTTCTTT
TRBJ1-3	.	.	TRBV14	CASRVTGFAGNTIYF	TGTGCCAGCAGAGTCACAGGGTTCGCTGGAAACACCATATATTTT
TRBJ1-2	TRBD1	.	TRBV7-9	CASNRQGDYGYTF	TGTGCCAGTAATAGACAGGGAGACTATGGCTACACCTTC
TRBJ2-2	.	few	TRBV30	CAWSTGHFTGELFF	TGTGCCTGGAGCACGGGACACTTCACCGGGGAGCTGTTTTTT
TRBJ1-1	.	.	TRBV12-5	CASGFQAGSSMNTEAFF	TGTGCTAGTGGTTTTCAGGCGGGTAGCAGTATGAATACTGAAGCTTTCTTT